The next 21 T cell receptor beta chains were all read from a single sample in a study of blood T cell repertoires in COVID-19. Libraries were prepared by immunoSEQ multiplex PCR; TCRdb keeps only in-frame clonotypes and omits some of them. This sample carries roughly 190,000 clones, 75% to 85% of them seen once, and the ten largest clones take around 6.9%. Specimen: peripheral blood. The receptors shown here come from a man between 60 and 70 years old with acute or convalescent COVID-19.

CDR3 region: CASSEVGLAGVFYNEQFF. CDR3 coding DNA: TGTGCCAGCAGTGAGGTCGGGCTAGCGGGAGTTTTTTACAATGAGCAGTTCTTC. The rearrangement links TRBV6-4 to TRBJ2-1; 10 bases agree with TRBD2. Germline V gene lookup returns CDR1 MRHNA and CDR2 SNTAGT. The CDR3 contains 18 residues. Trimming cost V 3 bases and J 4 bases; bases outside gene matches: 12.

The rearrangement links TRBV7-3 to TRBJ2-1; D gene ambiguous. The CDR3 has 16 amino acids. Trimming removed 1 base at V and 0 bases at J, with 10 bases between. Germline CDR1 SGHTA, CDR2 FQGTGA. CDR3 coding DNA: TGTGCCAGCAGCTTAAGGCCGCCCGACTCCTACAATGAGCAGTTCTTC. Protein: CASSLRPPDSYNEQFF.

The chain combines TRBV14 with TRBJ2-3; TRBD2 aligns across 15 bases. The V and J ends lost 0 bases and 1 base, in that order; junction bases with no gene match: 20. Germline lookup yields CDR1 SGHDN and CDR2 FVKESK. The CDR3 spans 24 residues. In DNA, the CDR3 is TGTGCCAGCAGCCAAGACCCCCGGACTAGCGGGGGGGGCATTGGTGGCACCCGCACAGATACGCAGTATTTT. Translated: CASSQDPRTSGGGIGGTRTDTQYF.

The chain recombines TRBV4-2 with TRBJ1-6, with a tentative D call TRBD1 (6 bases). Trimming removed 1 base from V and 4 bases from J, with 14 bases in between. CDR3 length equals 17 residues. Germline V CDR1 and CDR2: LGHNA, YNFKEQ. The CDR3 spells CASSQVGGRGYNSPLHF. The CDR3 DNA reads TGTGCCAGCAGCCAAGTTGGCGGAAGGGGGTATAATTCACCCCTCCACTTT.

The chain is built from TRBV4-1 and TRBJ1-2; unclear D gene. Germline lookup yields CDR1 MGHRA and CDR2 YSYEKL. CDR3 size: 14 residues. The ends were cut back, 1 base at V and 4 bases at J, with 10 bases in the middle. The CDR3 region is CASSQVMRSYGYTF. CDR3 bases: TGCGCCAGCAGCCAAGTCATGAGGTCCTATGGCTACACCTTC.

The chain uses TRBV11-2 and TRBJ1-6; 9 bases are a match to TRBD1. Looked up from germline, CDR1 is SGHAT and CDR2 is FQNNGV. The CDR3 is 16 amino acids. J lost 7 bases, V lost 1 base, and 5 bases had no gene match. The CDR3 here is CASSLGWTGENSPLHF. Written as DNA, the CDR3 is TGTGCCAGCAGCTTAGGATGGACAGGGGAAAATTCACCCCTCCACTTT.

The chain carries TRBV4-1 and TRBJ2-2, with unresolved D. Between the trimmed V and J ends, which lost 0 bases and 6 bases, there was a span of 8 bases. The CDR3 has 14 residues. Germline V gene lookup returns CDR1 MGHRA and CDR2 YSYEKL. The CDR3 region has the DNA TGCGCCAGCAGCCAAGATATCGTTCCCGGGGAGCTGTTTTTT. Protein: CASSQDIVPGELFF.

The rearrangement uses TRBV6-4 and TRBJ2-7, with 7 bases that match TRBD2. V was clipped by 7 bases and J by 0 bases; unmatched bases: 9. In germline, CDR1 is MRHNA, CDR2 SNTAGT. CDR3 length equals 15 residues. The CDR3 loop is CASTRGEHTSYEQYF. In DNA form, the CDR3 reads TGTGCCAGCACCCGGGGGGAACATACCTCCTACGAGCAGTACTTC.

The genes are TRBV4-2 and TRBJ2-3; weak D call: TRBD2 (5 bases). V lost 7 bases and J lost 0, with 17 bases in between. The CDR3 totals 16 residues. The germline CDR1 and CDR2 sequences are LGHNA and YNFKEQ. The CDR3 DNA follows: TGTGCCAGCACCTCTTCCGAGTGGACTAGCACAGATACGCAGTATTTT. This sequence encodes CASTSSEWTSTDTQYF.

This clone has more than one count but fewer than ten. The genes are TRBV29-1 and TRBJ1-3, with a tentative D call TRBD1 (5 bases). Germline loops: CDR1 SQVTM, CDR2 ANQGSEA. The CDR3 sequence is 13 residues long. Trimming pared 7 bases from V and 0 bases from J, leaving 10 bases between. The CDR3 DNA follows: TGCAGCGCCCGACAGTCCTCTGGAAACACCATATATTTT. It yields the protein CSARQSSGNTIYF.

Here the CDR3 reads CSVLAGEETQYF. The CDR3 DNA is TGCAGCGTGCTAGCGGGGGAAGAGACCCAGTACTTC. The gene calls are TRBV29-1 and TRBJ2-5; 10 bases match TRBD2. CDR3 length: 12 amino acids. Germline CDR1 SQVTM, CDR2 ANQGSEA. V gave up 6 bases and J gave up 3 bases; unmatched junction bases: 1. Variable domain in full (rest from reference TRBV29-1 and TRBJ2-5): SAVISQKPSRDICQRGTSLTIQCQVDSQVTMMFWYRQQPGQSLTLIATANQGSEATYESGFVIDKFPISRPNLTFSTLTVSNMSPEDSSIYLCSVLAGEETQYFGPGTRLLVL.

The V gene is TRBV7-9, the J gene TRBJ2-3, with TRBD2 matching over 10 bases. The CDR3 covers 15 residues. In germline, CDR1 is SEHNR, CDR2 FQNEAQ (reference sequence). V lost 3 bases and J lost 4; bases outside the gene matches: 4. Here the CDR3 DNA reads TGTGCCAGCAGCTTGGCTAGCGGGGGATCAGATACGCAGTATTTT. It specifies CASSLASGGSDTQYF.

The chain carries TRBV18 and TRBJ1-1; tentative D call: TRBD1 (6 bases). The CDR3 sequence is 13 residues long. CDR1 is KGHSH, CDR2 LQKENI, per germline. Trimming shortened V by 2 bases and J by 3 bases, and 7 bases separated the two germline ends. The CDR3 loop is CASSPTGYTEAFF. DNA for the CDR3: TGTGCCAGCTCACCAACAGGGTACACTGAAGCTTTCTTT.

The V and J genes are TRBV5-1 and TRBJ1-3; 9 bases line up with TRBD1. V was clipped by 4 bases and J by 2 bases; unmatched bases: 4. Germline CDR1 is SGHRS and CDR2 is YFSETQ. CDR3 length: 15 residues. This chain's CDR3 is CASSGGQGTGNTIYF. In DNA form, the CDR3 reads TGCGCCAGCAGCGGCGGACAGGGGACTGGAAACACCATATATTTT.

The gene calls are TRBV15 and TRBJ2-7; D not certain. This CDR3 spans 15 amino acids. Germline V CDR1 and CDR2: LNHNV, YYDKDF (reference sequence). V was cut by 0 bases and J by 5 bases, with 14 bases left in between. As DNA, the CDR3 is TGTGCCACCAGCAGAGAGTGGTCGGGTCGGGACGAGCAGTACTTC. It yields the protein CATSREWSGRDEQYF.

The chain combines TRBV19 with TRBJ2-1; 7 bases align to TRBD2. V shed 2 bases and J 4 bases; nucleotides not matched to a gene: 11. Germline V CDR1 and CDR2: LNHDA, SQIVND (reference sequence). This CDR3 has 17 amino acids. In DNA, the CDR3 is TGTGCCAGTAGTATAATGAGCGGGAAGGGGTTTTACAATGAGCAGTTCTTC. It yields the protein CASSIMSGKGFYNEQFF.

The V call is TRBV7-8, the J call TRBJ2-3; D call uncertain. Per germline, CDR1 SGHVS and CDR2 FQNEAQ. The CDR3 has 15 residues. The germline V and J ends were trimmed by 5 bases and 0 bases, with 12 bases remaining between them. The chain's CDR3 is CASSTPSQSTDTQYF. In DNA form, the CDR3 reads TGTGCCAGCAGCACACCTTCCCAAAGCACAGATACGCAGTATTTT.

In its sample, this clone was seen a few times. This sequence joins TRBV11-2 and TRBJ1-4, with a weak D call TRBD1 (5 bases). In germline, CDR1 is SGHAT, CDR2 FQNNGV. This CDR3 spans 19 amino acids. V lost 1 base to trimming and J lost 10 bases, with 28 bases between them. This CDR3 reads CASSLGGSFGGIRGRKLFF. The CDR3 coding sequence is TGTGCCAGCAGCTTAGGAGGGAGCTTCGGTGGAATCCGGGGGAGAAAACTGTTTTTT.

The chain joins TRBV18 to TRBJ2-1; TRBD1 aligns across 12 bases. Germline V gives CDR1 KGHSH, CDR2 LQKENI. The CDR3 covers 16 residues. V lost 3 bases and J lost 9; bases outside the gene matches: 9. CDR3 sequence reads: CASSPSPGTGGSEQFF. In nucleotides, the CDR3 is TGTGCCAGCTCACCCTCCCCCGGGACAGGGGGCAGTGAGCAGTTCTTC. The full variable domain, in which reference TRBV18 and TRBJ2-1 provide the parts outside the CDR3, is NAGVMQNPRHLVRRRGQEARLRCSPMKGHSHVYWYRQLPEEGLKFMVYLQKENIIDESGMPKERFSAEFPKEGPSILRIQQVVRGDSAAYFCASSPSPGTGGSEQFFGPGTRLTVL.

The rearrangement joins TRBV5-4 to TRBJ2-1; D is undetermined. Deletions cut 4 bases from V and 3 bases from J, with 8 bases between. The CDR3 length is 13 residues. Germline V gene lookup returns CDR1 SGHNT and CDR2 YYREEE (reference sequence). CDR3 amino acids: CASSTRVYNEQFF. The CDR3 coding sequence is TGTGCCAGCAGCACCCGGGTCTACAATGAGCAGTTCTTC.

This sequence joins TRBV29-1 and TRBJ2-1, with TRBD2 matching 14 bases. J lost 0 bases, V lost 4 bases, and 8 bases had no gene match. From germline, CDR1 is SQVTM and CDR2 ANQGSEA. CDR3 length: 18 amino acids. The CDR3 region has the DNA TGCAGCGTTGTTCGACTAGCGGGGGGGTTGAGCTCCTACAATGAGCAGTTCTTC. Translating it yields CSVVRLAGGLSSYNEQFF.